This TCR beta chain emerged from a study of technical replicates of blood from several donors. Per germline, CDR1 SGHVS and CDR2 FNYEAQ. CDR3 size: 12 residues. With 4 bases clipped from V and 5 bases from J, the junction kept 1 base outside the gene matches. Clones were read by immunoSEQ multiplex PCR, and TCRdb kept only the in-frame ones, dropping some. The table shows around 71,000 clones, with around 90% occurring only once. The TCR comes from a human donor in good health. V is TRBV7-6 and J is TRBJ2-7; 8 bases match TRBD2. The sample taken for sequencing was T cells isolated from PBMCs. The CDR3 is CASSSTSDEQYF. In nucleotides, the CDR3 is TGTGCCAGCAGCTCGACTAGCGACGAGCAGTACTTC.